The 23 T cell receptor beta chains given below trace back to one sample, sequenced in a study of naive and memory T cell subsets. The beta constant-region primer was an equimolar mix of two oligonucleotides covering TRBC1 and TRBC2. TCRdb passed the UMI-ligation and nested PCR reads through MiXCR, listing each CDR3 protein once. The sample consists of about 85,000 distinct CDR3 sequences, under 15% of them appearing once. The sequenced sample was central memory CD4+ T cells from blood. The receptor set was obtained from a human donor in good health.

The genes are TRBV20-1 and TRBJ2-1, with 12 bases that match TRBD2. V lost 0 bases and J lost 5; bases outside the gene matches: 11. Germline loops: CDR1 DFQATT, CDR2 SNEGSKA (reference sequence). The CDR3 runs 18 residues. The CDR3, as DNA: TGCAGTGCTAGAGATAACGGGGCTAGCGGGAGGGGACACAATGAGCAGTTCTTC. As protein: CSARDNGASGRGHNEQFF.

This chain uses TRBV5-1 with TRBJ2-1; 10 bases fit TRBD1. CDR3 length: 15 amino acids. In germline, CDR1 is SGHRS, CDR2 YFSETQ. V dropped 4 bases and J dropped 8; count of bases not matched to a gene: 9. CDR3 DNA sequence: TGCGCCAGCAGCGCGTCCCGGGACAGGGGAGATGAGCAGTTCTTC. Encoded protein: CASSASRDRGDEQFF.

This chain uses TRBV6-5 with TRBJ2-4; 8 bases map to TRBD1. The CDR3 consists of 16 residues. CDR1 MNHEY and CDR2 SVGAGI come from the germline V gene. V was clipped by 6 bases and J by 8 bases; unmatched bases: 15. The CDR3 region has the DNA TGTGCCAGCAGCCCAGGGGGCACCGGCTACAGGGACATTCAGTACTTC. Protein: CASSPGGTGYRDIQYF.

This clonotype was detected ten times or more. The chain joins TRBV14 to TRBJ2-1, with D perhaps matching TRBD1 (5 bases). Trimming removed 3 bases at V and 4 bases at J, with 10 bases between. The length of the CDR3 is 14 residues. Germline CDR1 and CDR2: SGHDN and FVKESK. The CDR3 loop is CASSQLGVYNEQFF. CDR3 nucleotides: TGTGCCAGCAGCCAGCTAGGGGTGTACAATGAGCAGTTCTTC. Full variable domain (outside the CDR3, taken from reference TRBV14 and TRBJ2-1): EAGVTQFPSHSVIEKGQTVTLRCDPISGHDNLYWYRRVMGKEIKFLLHFVKESKQDESGMPNNRFLAERTGGTYSTLKVQPAELEDSGVYFCASSQLGVYNEQFFGPGTRLTVL.

About this clonotype: A single base separates this from a much larger clone, so it may be a read error. The chain combines TRBV12-2 with TRBJ2-3. TRBV12-2 is a pseudogene segment. The CDR3 is made up of 15 amino acids. As DNA, the CDR3 is TGTGCAAGTCGCTCGGAGCCATGTCGCACAGATACGCAGTATTTT. It codes for CASRSEPCRTDTQYF.

J is TRBJ2-5 and V is TRBV5-1; 7 bases line up with TRBD1. V was clipped by 7 bases and J by 0 bases; unmatched bases: 9. This CDR3 has 15 residues. The V gene's germline CDR1 is SGHRS and CDR2 YFSETQ. The CDR3 nucleotides read TGCGCCAGCGGAACAGGGACAGTAAACCAAGAGACCCAGTACTTC. It specifies CASGTGTVNQETQYF.

This rearrangement joins TRBV7-2 to TRBJ2-5, with unresolved D. V gave up 7 bases and J gave up 5 bases, with 23 bases separating them. Germline V CDR1 and CDR2: SGHTA, FQGNSA. This CDR3 has 16 amino acids. The CDR3 loop is CASKFGVDSVGETQYF. CDR3 coding DNA: TGTGCCAGCAAATTTGGGGTAGATTCGGTTGGGGAGACCCAGTACTTC. Based on the CDR3 plus reference TRBV7-2 and TRBJ2-5, the full variable domain is GAGVSQSPSNKVTEKGKDVELRCDPISGHTALYWYRQSLGQGLEFLIYFQGNSAPDKSGLPSDRFSAERTGGSVSTLTIQRTQQEDSAVYLCASKFGVDSVGETQYFGPGTRLLVL.

This clonotype has a handful of counts. The chain uses TRBV5-1 and TRBJ2-2, with D unresolved. The germline gives CDR1 SGHRS, CDR2 YFSETQ. V lost 0 bases, J lost 6 bases, and 6 bases lay in between. The CDR3 extends over 13 amino acids. The CDR3 region has the DNA TGCGCCAGCAGCTTGGTGTCCCCCGGGGAGCTGTTTTTT. Protein sequence: CASSLVSPGELFF.

The genes are TRBV28 and TRBJ2-1; D uncertain. Germline CDR1 and CDR2: MDHEN and SYDVKM. The ends were cut back, 4 bases at V and 5 bases at J, with 15 bases in the middle. CDR3 size: 15 residues. The CDR3: CASSSDVLADNEQFF. Here the CDR3 DNA reads TGTGCCAGCAGTTCGGACGTACTGGCTGACAATGAGCAGTTCTTC.

As regards this clonotype: One base away lies a much larger clone, so this may be a sequencing read error. V usage is TRBV7-2 and J usage is TRBJ2-1; D perhaps matches TRBD1 (5 bases). This CDR3 spans 17 amino acids. Germline assignment: CDR1 SGHTA and CDR2 FQGNSA. CDR3 sequence reads: CASSLQSSHTGYSEQFF. The CDR3 DNA sequence: TGTGCCAGCAGCTTACAGAGCTCCCACACAGGCTACAGTGAGCAGTTCTTC.

As regards this clonotype: At one end, the junction sequence differs from germline, possibly due to a read error. The V gene is TRBV6-6, the J gene TRBJ1-6; no reliable D call. Germline CDR1 is MNHNY and CDR2 is SVGAGI (reference sequence). This CDR3 has 16 amino acids. Here the CDR3 reads CASSLSPSSYNSPLLF. The CDR3 coding sequence is TGTGCCAGCAGTTTATCACCGAGCTCCTATAATTCACCCCTCCTCTTT.

This clonotype was found many times. The chain combines TRBV7-9 with TRBJ1-1; D not resolved. This CDR3 contains 12 residues. The ends were cut back, 6 bases at V and 1 base at J, with 6 bases in the middle. Germline assignment: CDR1 SEHNR and CDR2 FQNEAQ (reference sequence). CDR3 sequence: CASSSANTEAFF. CDR3 sequence (DNA): TGTGCCAGCAGTTCCGCGAACACTGAAGCTTTCTTT.

This clonotype occurred many times. The chain recombines TRBV20-1 with TRBJ1-1; 9 bases fit TRBD1. The CDR3 is made up of 15 amino acids. J was trimmed by 5 bases and V by 0 bases; bases with no gene match: 7. Germline V gene data show CDR1 as DFQATT and CDR2 as SNEGSKA (reference sequence). CDR3 DNA: TGCAGTGCTAGAGATCCCCGACAGGGGGTAACTGAAGCTTTCTTT. It encodes CSARDPRQGVTEAFF.

V and J are TRBV9 and TRBJ2-3; a weak D match, TRBD2 (5 bases). Germline V gene sequence: CDR1 SGDLS, CDR2 YYNGEE. The V end was cut by 0 bases, the J end by 5 bases, with 10 bases between. This CDR3 region has 14 residues. The DNA of the CDR3 is TGTGCCAGCAGCGTAGGCGGACGGGAAGATACGCAGTATTTT. Its protein is CASSVGGREDTQYF.

Here the CDR3 DNA reads TGCAGTGCTAGGAGGGCCGACTCTGGAAACACCATATATTTT. Amino acids: CSARRADSGNTIYF. The genes are TRBV20-1 and TRBJ1-3; D unclear. The germline V and J ends were trimmed by 3 bases and 0 bases, with 9 bases remaining between them. Looked up from germline, CDR1 is DFQATT and CDR2 is SNEGSKA (reference sequence). This CDR3 has 14 amino acids.

J is TRBJ2-4 and V is TRBV28; 7 bases agree with TRBD2. This CDR3 has 14 residues. J was trimmed by 0 bases and V by 6 bases; bases with no gene match: 2. CDR1 MDHEN and CDR2 SYDVKM come from the germline V gene. The CDR3 coding sequence is TGTGCCAGCAGCGGCGGGGGAGCCAAAAACATTCAGTACTTC. Translation gives CASSGGGAKNIQYF.

This clonotype occurred a few times. The genes are TRBV4-3 and TRBJ2-3, with 11 bases fitting TRBD2. Germline V CDR1 and CDR2: LGHNA, YSLEER. With V trimmed by 1 base and J by 5 bases, 8 bases remained unmatched. CDR3 length: 17 amino acids. As DNA, the CDR3 is TGCGCCAGCAGCCAAGCCGCCCTAGCGGGAGGTGTAGATACGCAGTATTTT. Encoded protein: CASSQAALAGGVDTQYF.

This chain uses TRBV29-1 with TRBJ2-7, with 8 bases identical to TRBD1. There are 14 residues in the CDR3. Unmatched junction bases numbered 7, after V lost 4 bases and J lost 2 bases. Germline V gives CDR1 SQVTM, CDR2 ANQGSEA. CDR3 protein: CSVGLTGVAYEQYF. The CDR3 bases are TGCAGCGTTGGATTGACAGGGGTTGCCTACGAGCAGTACTTC.

This clonotype came up many times. This CDR3 is CASKRGFGNQPQHF. The DNA of the CDR3 is TGTGCCAGCAAACGGGGATTCGGCAATCAGCCCCAGCATTTT. The genes are TRBV5-5 and TRBJ1-5; D gene unclear. The CDR3 contains 14 residues. Trimming left V 6 bases short and J 2 bases short, with 12 bases between. Germline CDR1 SGHKS, CDR2 YYEKEE (reference sequence).

Only a few counts were recorded for this clonotype. The chain joins TRBV12-3 or TRBV12-4 to TRBJ2-7; 12 bases line up with TRBD2. After removal of 5 bases from V and 4 bases from J, the junction contained 12 bases not matched to a gene. CDR3 length: 17 residues. The CDR3 loop is CASSPDRLAGVSYEQYF. In nucleotides, the CDR3 is TGTGCCAGCAGTCCGGACCGACTAGCGGGAGTTAGTTACGAGCAGTACTTC.

This clonotype turned up a few times. V usage is TRBV7-2 and J usage is TRBJ2-3, with a possible D match to TRBD2 (5 bases). This CDR3 region has 14 residues. Germline V gene sequence: CDR1 SGHTA, CDR2 FQGNSA. The ends were cut back, 1 base at V and 5 bases at J, with 10 bases in the middle. Here the CDR3 DNA reads TGTGCCAGCAGCTTAGGGGGAGTAATAGATACGCAGTATTTT. This translates into CASSLGGVIDTQYF.

This clonotype was counted a few times. The V call is TRBV30, the J call TRBJ1-1; D possibly corresponds to TRBD1 (5 bases). Trimming stripped 3 bases from V and 12 bases from J, with 20 bases between. In germline, CDR1 is GTSNPN, CDR2 SVGIG (reference sequence). This CDR3 is built from 13 residues. The CDR3 bases are TGTGCCTGGAGCGACCCCAATTGGGGGAGGACTTTCTTT. This sequence encodes CAWSDPNWGRTFF.

This clonotype was counted between two and nine times. The chain recombines TRBV12-3 or TRBV12-4 with TRBJ2-1; D gene unclear. The CDR3 extends over 15 amino acids. Trimming took 6 bases from V and 1 from J, leaving 13 bases between them. CDR3 residues: CASRDRDISYNEQFF. CDR3 in DNA: TGTGCCAGCAGGGACCGCGACATATCCTACAATGAGCAGTTCTTC.